This T cell receptor beta chain was captured in a study of regulatory T cells in long-lasting Graves disease. Background on the study: The term persistent Graves' disease signified upward of 5 years on antithyroid drugs with positive TSH receptor antibodies.

This clonotype occurred a few times. Germline CDR1 MNHNS, CDR2 SASEGT. Between the trimmed V and J ends, which lost 7 bases and 3 bases, there was a span of 9 bases. This CDR3 has 13 residues. Described time point: persistent/refractory GD, antithyroid drugs over 5 years with positive TRAb. From RNA extracted from PBMCs, the TCR library was made. Diagnoses of Graves' disease were made by American Thyroid Association guidelines. According to the study, TCR beta libraries were built with iRepertoire HTBI primers and CDR3-region Arm-PCR. TCRdb itself ran the multiplex PCR reads through MiXCR, one entry per CDR3 protein. The repertoire holds 650,000 to 700,000 distinct CDR3 sequences, with around 30% as singletons.

The TCR was taken from a female donor with Graves disease. Specimen: peripheral blood mononuclear cells (PBMCs), collected when the disease was refractory, from a patient treated with antithyroid drugs. J is TRBJ1-4 and V is TRBV6-1, with a weak D call TRBD1 (5 bases). CDR3 loop: CASKDTSNEKLFF. CDR3 in DNA: TGTGCCAGCAAGGACACTTCTAATGAAAAACTGTTTTTT.